Shown below are 24 T cell receptor beta chains from a single sample sequenced in a study of vaccination effects on CD4 cells after COVID-19 (dated by TCRdb to between 2021 and 2023). Their recognized antigens are unknown. In the ViraFEST assay, PBMC were stimulated with viral peptide pools, and TCR sequencing was then used to find antigen-specific CD4+ T cell clonotypes based on their expansion. After less than eleven days of culture, CD4+ T cells were isolated with the EasySep CD4+ T cell isolation kit. Participants received two doses of either the BNT162b2 or the mRNA-1273 mRNA SARS-CoV-2 vaccine. The protocol used for the library was the immunoSEQ multiplex PCR assay. The clones in this table, taken by TCRdb from immuneACCESS, are in-frame only. Not every clone is retained; where verified, under half of the shortfall comes from an unresolved V gene, and the cause of the rest is unknown. This sample has around 29,000 clones in its table, and roughly 74% of those were observed once. Together, the top ten hold roughly 9% of the sample.

Sample: CD4+ T cells from PBMCs cultured with HCoV-NL63 spike peptides, taken after COVID-19 vaccination. Read against the paper, the sample's cell subset or site label means: HCoV-NL63 spike overlapping peptide pool stimulation. The receptors stem from a human donor who received a COVID-19 vaccine.

The chain recombines TRBV6-1 with TRBJ1-5, with D hard to call. The germline gives CDR1 MNHNS, CDR2 SASEGT. The V end was cut by 2 bases, the J end by 4 bases, with 9 bases between. The length of the CDR3 is 14 residues. Here the CDR3 reads CASSERPGNQPQHF. The DNA for the CDR3 is TGTGCCAGCAGTGAAAGGCCAGGTAATCAGCCCCAGCATTTT.

V gene TRBV5-1 combines with J gene TRBJ1-2, with TRBD1 as a possible D gene (5 bases). The CDR3 loop spans 13 amino acids. Per germline, CDR1 SGHRS and CDR2 YFSETQ. V was shortened by 4 bases and J by 4 bases, with 11 bases between the two germline ends. As DNA, the CDR3 is TGCGCCAGCAGCCGGGACCGAACCTATGGCTACACCTTC. Its protein is CASSRDRTYGYTF.

The rearrangement joins TRBV29-1 to TRBJ2-3; unclear D gene. Per the germline V gene, CDR1 is SQVTM and CDR2 is ANQGSEA. The CDR3 covers 12 residues. Between the trimmed V and J ends, which lost 1 base and 0 bases, there was a span of 2 bases. CDR3 sequence: CSVEVSTDTQYF. CDR3 DNA sequence: TGCAGCGTTGAAGTTAGCACAGATACGCAGTATTTT.

The V call is TRBV5-1, the J call TRBJ1-2; D is unclear. CDR1 is SGHRS and CDR2 is YFSETQ in the germline V gene. CDR3 length: 17 residues. The V gene lost 0 bases and the J gene lost 7 bases, with 22 bases spanning the gap. The chain's CDR3 is CASSLGLLGWAVSGYTF. The CDR3 coding sequence is TGCGCCAGCAGCTTGGGTCTTTTGGGATGGGCCGTTAGTGGCTACACCTTC.

This clone was found a few times. The CDR3 here is CAWNRQGSGNTIYF. The CDR3 coding sequence is TGTGCCTGGAACAGACAGGGATCTGGAAACACCATATATTTT. V usage is TRBV30 and J usage is TRBJ1-3; 7 positions match TRBD1. Germline values: CDR1 GTSNPN, CDR2 SVGIG (reference sequence). V was pared by 4 bases and J by 1 base, with 4 bases of the junction left unmatched. The CDR3 covers 14 residues.

In this sample, this clone turned up a few times. The V and J genes are TRBV19 and TRBJ2-7; D unclear. This CDR3 has 13 residues. Germline V gene sequence: CDR1 LNHDA, CDR2 SQIVND (reference sequence). With 4 bases removed from V and 3 bases from J, the gap between germline ends came to 10 bases. The CDR3 coding sequence is TGTGCCAGTAGTACCAGGTACGACTACGAGCAGTACTTC. The encoded protein is CASSTRYDYEQYF.

The chain recombines TRBV7-6 with TRBJ2-5; 14 positions agree with TRBD2. Germline-derived CDR1 and CDR2 are SGHVS and FNYEAQ. The CDR3 length is 21 residues. The trim removed 1 base at V and 2 bases at J, leaving 15 bases unmatched. CDR3 protein: CASSLGRLGTSGSFEQETQYF. The CDR3 bases are TGTGCCAGCAGCTTAGGTCGTTTGGGGACTAGCGGGAGTTTTGAGCAAGAGACCCAGTACTTC.

The rearrangement links TRBV6-4 to TRBJ2-1; TRBD1 or TRBD2 may be the D gene (6 bases each). Germline V gene lookup returns CDR1 MRHNA and CDR2 SNTAGT. V was trimmed by 8 bases and J by 9 bases, leaving 14 bases between them. This CDR3 is built from 12 residues. CDR3 in amino acids: CASEGVGGEQFF. CDR3 in DNA: TGTGCCAGCGAGGGGGTGGGGGGTGAGCAGTTCTTC.

This chain connects TRBV5-4 to TRBJ2-1; 9 positions agree with TRBD1. Germline V gene data show CDR1 as SGHNT and CDR2 as YYREEE (reference sequence). J gave up 6 bases and V 4 bases, and 8 bases lay outside the gene matches. The CDR3 extends over 15 amino acids. The CDR3: CASSARTGDGNEQFF. CDR3 DNA sequence: TGTGCCAGCAGCGCCCGGACAGGGGACGGCAATGAGCAGTTCTTC.

The gene calls are TRBV29-1 and TRBJ1-1; weak D call: TRBD1 (5 bases). The V end was cut by 2 bases, the J end by 0 bases, with 7 bases between. The CDR3 totals 13 residues. Germline loops: CDR1 SQVTM, CDR2 ANQGSEA. Here the CDR3 DNA reads TGCAGCGTTGAACGGGGGATGAACACTGAAGCTTTCTTT. It is translated as CSVERGMNTEAFF.

This clone was seen a few times. This chain joins TRBV18 and TRBJ1-2, with D possibly TRBD1 on 6 matching bases. The germline V gene encodes CDR1 KGHSH and CDR2 LQKENI. This CDR3 is built from 14 residues. The V end lost 3 bases, the J end lost 8 bases, and 16 bases lay between the germline ends. The CDR3 DNA sequence: TGTGCCAGCTCACCCAATGGGGGCCATAGCGGCTACACCTTC. This codes for CASSPNGGHSGYTF.

This clone was seen only a few times. The V and J genes are TRBV29-1 and TRBJ2-1, with TRBD2 matching over 7 bases. This CDR3 has 14 amino acids. V shed 3 bases, J shed 9 bases, and the junction held 11 bases outside the gene matches. Germline V gene sequence: CDR1 SQVTM, CDR2 ANQGSEA. CDR3 sequence: CSVEVSGGSGEQFF. DNA of the CDR3: TGCAGCGTTGAGGTGTCGGGGGGTTCGGGTGAGCAGTTCTTC.

The rearrangement uses TRBV6-5 and TRBJ2-5; no firm D call. Trimming cost V 6 bases and J 0 bases, with 11 bases left between them. Germline assignment: CDR1 MNHEY and CDR2 SVGAGI. The CDR3 totals 14 residues. The CDR3 here is CASRDGWYQETQYF. CDR3 sequence (DNA): TGTGCCAGCAGGGACGGTTGGTACCAAGAGACCCAGTACTTC.

The chain has TRBV7-9 and TRBJ1-2; possibly TRBD1 for D (5 bases). Germline V CDR1 and CDR2: SEHNR, FQNEAQ (reference sequence). This CDR3 has 15 residues. V was pared by 1 base and J by 3 bases, with 12 bases between. CDR3 nucleotides: TGTGCCAGCAGCTTAGACGGGGGTATTCACTATGGCTACACCTTC. Translating gives CASSLDGGIHYGYTF.

The chain combines TRBV5-6 with TRBJ1-2; D is unclear. CDR3 size: 14 residues. Germline V gene lookup returns CDR1 SGHDT and CDR2 YYEEEE. Between the trimmed V and J ends, which lost 0 bases and 0 bases, there was a span of 6 bases. The CDR3 spells CASSLDGTNYGYTF. Here the CDR3 DNA reads TGTGCCAGCAGCTTGGACGGAACTAACTATGGCTACACCTTC.

The genes are TRBV28 and TRBJ2-4; D gene uncertain. V lost 10 bases to trimming and J lost 6 bases, with 10 bases between them. Germline V gene lookup returns CDR1 MDHEN and CDR2 SYDVKM. This CDR3 has 11 amino acids. This chain's CDR3 is CATRLGNIQYF. The CDR3 coding sequence is TGTGCCACCCGACTTGGAAACATTCAGTACTTC.

The chain combines TRBV5-1 with TRBJ2-5; 7 bases agree with TRBD1. Germline CDR1 is SGHRS and CDR2 is YFSETQ. The CDR3 runs 15 residues. V dropped 4 bases and J dropped 0; count of bases not matched to a gene: 6. CDR3 region: CASSPRTGHQETQYF. Here the CDR3 DNA reads TGCGCCAGCAGCCCACGGACAGGTCACCAAGAGACCCAGTACTTC. Variable domain in full (rest from reference TRBV5-1 and TRBJ2-5): KAGVTQTPRYLIKTRGQQVTLSCSPISGHRSVSWYQQTPGQGLQFLFEYFSETQRNKGNFPGRFSGRQFSNSRSEMNVSTLELGDSALYLCASSPRTGHQETQYFGPGTRLLVL.

This chain links TRBV9 with TRBJ2-2; D is ambiguous. The germline CDR1 and CDR2 sequences are SGDLS and YYNGEE. This CDR3 is built from 15 residues. The germline V and J ends were trimmed by 0 bases and 7 bases, with 13 bases remaining between them. CDR3 in DNA: TGTGCCAGCAGCGTAGCGCCGTCTGCTATCGGGGAGCTGTTTTTT. This encodes CASSVAPSAIGELFF.

In its sample, this clone ranks as medium-sized. The chain recombines TRBV19 with TRBJ1-1, with D maybe TRBD1 (5 bases). The CDR3 spans 15 residues. The V gene's germline CDR1 is LNHDA and CDR2 SQIVND (reference sequence). With 6 bases removed from V and 1 base from J, the gap between germline ends came to 15 bases. CDR3 DNA: TGTGCCAGTAGCTTAACGGGACCGTCGAACACTGAAGCTTTCTTT. As protein: CASSLTGPSNTEAFF.

This clone occurred a few times. The chain combines TRBV10-3 with TRBJ1-2; possibly TRBD1 for D (6 bases). Trimming removed 8 bases from V and 4 bases from J, with 14 bases in between. Germline V lookup: CDR1 ENHRY, CDR2 SYGVKD. The CDR3 extends over 13 amino acids. CDR3 sequence (DNA): TGTGCCATCCCAGACTGGGGGGCCTATGGCTACACCTTC. Translated, it gives CAIPDWGAYGYTF.

The rearrangement joins TRBV6-1 to TRBJ2-7; TRBD2 agrees at 12 bases. CDR3 length: 17 residues. The V gene end was trimmed by 2 bases and the J gene end by 9 bases; junction bases not matched to a gene: 14. Germline CDR1 reads MNHNS; CDR2 reads SASEGT. The CDR3 coding sequence is TGTGCCAGCAGTGAAAAGATGGGGCTAGCGGGAGGGCCGGTGCAGTACTTC. The encoded protein is CASSEKMGLAGGPVQYF.

This clone was picked up one time. The V call is TRBV9, the J call TRBJ2-1, with TRBD2 matching over 7 bases. Trimming removed 0 bases from V and 7 bases from J; junction bases left unmatched: 13. From germline, CDR1 is SGDLS and CDR2 YYNGEE. The CDR3 runs to 17 residues. CDR3 region: CASSVVASREFGNEQFF. CDR3 in DNA: TGTGCCAGCAGCGTAGTGGCCTCGCGGGAGTTTGGGAATGAGCAGTTCTTC.

The genes are TRBV20-1 and TRBJ1-2, with 7 nucleotides matching TRBD1. This CDR3 is 15 amino acids long. J was trimmed by 3 bases and V by 3 bases; bases with no gene match: 10. Germline V gene data show CDR1 as DFQATT and CDR2 as SNEGSKA (reference sequence). The CDR3 sequence is CSASPLRGLYYGYTF. The CDR3 nucleotides read TGCAGTGCTAGTCCTCTGAGGGGGCTCTACTATGGCTACACCTTC.

This chain joins TRBV4-1 and TRBJ2-1; D not resolved. V lost 6 bases and J 0 bases, leaving 12 bases between the germline ends. The CDR3 spans 15 residues. Germline assignment: CDR1 MGHRA and CDR2 YSYEKL. The CDR3 DNA sequence: TGCGCCAGCAGACCCATAGGGAACTCCTACAATGAGCAGTTCTTC. This gives the protein CASRPIGNSYNEQFF.